Listed here are 10 T cell receptor beta chains from one sample, sequenced in a study of cytomegalovirus exposure and HLA in healthy donors. Primers: 60 Vbeta forward and 13 Jbeta reverse. Assay used: immunoSEQ multiplex PCR; TCRdb lists only in-frame clones, some missing. The top ten clones hold around 5.6% of a sample with tens of thousands of clones, roughly 86% of them seen once. Sequencing was done on a sample of PBMCs. The source of these receptors is a woman aged 18-35 years in good health and CMV-seropositive.

This clone has just a few counts. The chain combines TRBV25-1 with TRBJ2-5; the match to TRBD1 covers 8 bases. The CDR3 spans 17 residues. Germline V gene data show CDR1 as MGHDK and CDR2 as SYGVNS. The junction had 16 bases not matched to a gene; V was cut back by 5 bases and J by 5 bases. CDR3 sequence reads: CASSTRQGWGTRETQYF. CDR3 nucleotides: TGTGCCAGCAGTACCCGACAGGGGTGGGGAACCAGGGAGACCCAGTACTTC.

In DNA form, the CDR3 reads TGTGCCAGCACCCCCGTGGAGATTGTGAACTATGGCTACACCTTC. Translating gives CASTPVEIVNYGYTF. The chain employs TRBV2 and TRBJ1-2; D call uncertain. The V gene lost 7 bases and the J gene lost 2 bases, with 17 bases spanning the gap. The CDR3 is made up of 15 amino acids. Per germline, CDR1 SNHLY and CDR2 FYNNEI.

CDR3 DNA sequence: TGTGCCAGCAGTTTCCAGGGGCTAGATACGCAGTATTTT. Translating gives CASSFQGLDTQYF. This chain links TRBV28 with TRBJ2-3, with TRBD1 as a possible D gene (6 bases). V lost 3 bases and J 5 bases, leaving 9 bases between the germline ends. This CDR3 is built from 13 residues. Per germline, CDR1 MDHEN and CDR2 SYDVKM.

This chain links TRBV6-5 with TRBJ1-1, with unresolved D. The CDR3 has 14 amino acids. Trimming shortened V by 5 bases and J by 4 bases, and 14 bases separated the two germline ends. CDR1 MNHEY and CDR2 SVGAGI come from the germline V gene. The CDR3 DNA reads TGTGCCAGCAGTCACGGACGGGGAGGCACTGAAGCTTTCTTT. Protein: CASSHGRGGTEAFF.

This chain joins TRBV19 and TRBJ2-5; 7 bases are a match to TRBD1. Germline lookup yields CDR1 LNHDA and CDR2 SQIVND (reference sequence). The CDR3 covers 16 residues. J was trimmed by 0 bases and V by 4 bases; bases with no gene match: 8. Here the CDR3 reads CASSTATGSYQETQYF. The DNA of the CDR3 is TGTGCCAGTAGTACCGCGACAGGGTCGTACCAAGAGACCCAGTACTTC.

V and J are TRBV29-1 and TRBJ2-1; D is undetermined. CDR3 size: 10 residues. Germline CDR1 and CDR2: SQVTM and ANQGSEA. With 7 bases removed from V and 6 bases from J, the gap between germline ends came to 7 bases. The CDR3: CSAGANEQFF. In DNA, the CDR3 is TGCAGCGCCGGAGCCAATGAGCAGTTCTTC.

The chain has TRBV29-1 and TRBJ1-2; 8 positions agree with TRBD1. V dropped 7 bases and J dropped 2; count of bases not matched to a gene: 3. This CDR3 contains 12 residues. CDR1 and CDR2 from the germline V gene are SQVTM and ANQGSEA. The CDR3 DNA follows: TGCAGCGCCCGGACAGGGAACTATGGCTACACCTTC. As protein: CSARTGNYGYTF.

This chain connects TRBV7-9 to TRBJ2-3, with TRBD1 identical over 7 bases. The germline gives CDR1 SEHNR, CDR2 FQNEAQ (reference sequence). The CDR3 sequence is 13 residues long. The ends lost 6 bases at V and 5 bases at J; junction bases unmatched: 5. CDR3 DNA: TGTGCCAGCAGAAGGGGGCTCTTAGATACGCAGTATTTT. It encodes CASRRGLLDTQYF.

CDR3: CASSQERQLNTEAFF. CDR3 nucleotides: TGCGCCAGCAGCCAAGAAAGACAGCTGAACACTGAAGCTTTCTTT. The genes are TRBV4-1 and TRBJ1-1, with D perhaps TRBD1 (5 bases). The CDR3 is 15 residues long. Germline V gene data show CDR1 as MGHRA and CDR2 as YSYEKL. Trimming shortened V by 0 bases and J by 0 bases, and 8 bases separated the two germline ends.

This chain links TRBV6-1 with TRBJ1-5; TRBD1 agrees at 9 bases. Germline values: CDR1 MNHNS, CDR2 SASEGT. Trimming at V came to 4 bases and at J to 3 bases, leaving 7 bases not matched to a gene. This CDR3 is built from 16 residues. CDR3 loop: CASSGQGGIDNQPQHF. The CDR3, as DNA: TGTGCCAGCAGTGGACAGGGGGGAATAGACAATCAGCCCCAGCATTTT.